This paragraph reports one T cell receptor (beta chain). The use of genomic DNA as template underpinned the TCR beta VDJ and CDR3 profiling. MiXCR, applied by TCRdb to the reads, yields one record per CDR3 protein. This sample has about 200,000 distinct CDR3 sequences, with 60% to 80% found just once. Trimming removed 6 bases from V and 7 bases from J; junction bases left unmatched: 7. CDR3 length: 15 amino acids. Germline V gene sequence: CDR1 SNHLY, CDR2 FYNNEI. This entry is derived from a study of CD8+CD57+ T cells in acquired aplastic anemia. All sequencing subjects had displayed CD8+CD57+ cell expansion on flow cytometry. Untreated patients provided the blood samples, with no therapy given before sampling.

The receptor comes from a human donor with aplastic anemia. The chain links TRBV2 to TRBJ2-2; the match to TRBD2 covers 11 bases. The sequencing input was sorted CD4+, CD8+, or CD8+CD57+ T cells (not recorded which) from PBMCs. CDR3 in amino acids: CASRVLAGVGGELFF. The CDR3 DNA reads TGTGCCAGCAGGGTACTAGCGGGAGTTGGCGGGGAGCTGTTTTTT.